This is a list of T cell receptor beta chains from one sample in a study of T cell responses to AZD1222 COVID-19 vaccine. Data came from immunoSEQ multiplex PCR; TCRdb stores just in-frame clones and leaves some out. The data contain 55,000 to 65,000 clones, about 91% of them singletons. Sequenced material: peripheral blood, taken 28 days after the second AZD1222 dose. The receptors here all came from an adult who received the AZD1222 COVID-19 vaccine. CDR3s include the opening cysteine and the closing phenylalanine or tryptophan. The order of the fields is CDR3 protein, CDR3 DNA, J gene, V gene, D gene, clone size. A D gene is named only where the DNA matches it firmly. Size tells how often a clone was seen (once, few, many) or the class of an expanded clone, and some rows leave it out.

CASSLLGGNNEQFF | TGTGCCAGCAGTTTACTGGGGGGTAACAATGAGCAGTTCTTC | TRBJ2-1 | TRBV27 | . | few
CASSYTVQETQYF | TGTGCCAGCAGTTACACAGTCCAAGAGACCCAGTACTTC | TRBJ2-5 | TRBV6-5 | . | .
CASSYSSGNSYNEQFF | TGTGCCAGCAGTTACTCGAGCGGGAACTCCTACAATGAGCAGTTCTTC | TRBJ2-1 | TRBV6-5 | TRBD2 | .
CASGRFNYGYTF | TGTGCCAGCGGGCGATTCAACTATGGCTACACCTTC | TRBJ1-2 | TRBV28 | . | .
CASSRGQGSEAFF | TGTGCCAGCAGCCGTGGCCAGGGAAGTGAAGCTTTCTTT | TRBJ1-1 | TRBV7-9 | . | once
CASSLSPGSQYSGNTIYF | TGTGCCAGCAGCTTATCCCCAGGGTCCCAATACTCTGGAAACACCATATATTTT | TRBJ1-3 | TRBV7-6 | . | few
CASSLAYRALNEKLFF | TGCGCCAGCAGCTTGGCCTACAGGGCCCTCAATGAAAAACTGTTTTTT | TRBJ1-4 | TRBV5-1 | . | .
CASSRDRANTGELFF | TGTGCCAGCAGCCGGGACAGGGCTAACACCGGGGAGCTGTTTTTT | TRBJ2-2 | TRBV2 | TRBD1 | .
CASSLGTSGTDTQYF | TGTGCCAGCAGCTTAGGGACTAGCGGCACAGATACGCAGTATTTT | TRBJ2-3 | TRBV7-9 | TRBD2 | .
CASSIDTGFAQETQYF | TGTGCCAGTAGTATAGATACAGGGTTCGCCCAAGAGACCCAGTACTTC | TRBJ2-5 | TRBV19 | . | .
CARSLGSGDTDTQYF | TGTGCCAGAAGCTTAGGCTCGGGGGACACAGATACGCAGTATTTT | TRBJ2-3 | TRBV5-3 | . | once
CASSQLLLATNEKLFF | TGTGCCAGCAGCCAACTCCTCCTGGCCACTAATGAAAAACTGTTTTTT | TRBJ1-4 | TRBV3-1/TRBV3-2 | . | .
CASSLGRDNQPQHF | TGTGCCAGCAGCTTGGGCAGGGACAATCAGCCCCAGCATTTT | TRBJ1-5 | TRBV7-9 | . | .
CASSLGGGAKEAFF | TGTGCCAGCAGCTTAGGGGGAGGGGCTAAGGAAGCTTTCTTT | TRBJ1-1 | TRBV7-3 | . | .
CASSHAGSGGSTDTQYF | TGCGCCAGCAGCCATGCGGGGAGCGGAGGTAGCACAGATACGCAGTATTTT | TRBJ2-3 | TRBV4-1 | . | .
CASSASTVSTDTQYF | TGTGCCAGCAGCGCGTCAACCGTTAGCACAGATACGCAGTATTTT | TRBJ2-3 | TRBV21-1 | . | .
CASSYSSKEPGSNQPQHF | TGTGCCAGCAGTTACTCTTCGAAGGAGCCGGGGTCCAATCAGCCCCAGCATTTT | TRBJ1-5 | TRBV6-2/TRBV6-3 | . | .
CASSRGGGRYNEKLFF | TGTGCCAGCAGCCGAGGGGGCGGCAGATATAATGAAAAACTGTTTTTT | TRBJ1-4 | TRBV7-8 | TRBD1 | once
CASRPQRGAGGTGELFF | TGTGCCAGCAGACCCCAACGCGGGGCGGGAGGCACCGGGGAGCTGTTTTTT | TRBJ2-2 | TRBV7-2 | TRBD2 | .
CASSGWNSWALNEKLFF | TGTGCCAGCAGCGGGTGGAACAGCTGGGCCCTTAATGAAAAACTGTTTTTT | TRBJ1-4 | TRBV7-9 | . | .
CASSFRGFVNSPLHF | TGTGCCAGCAGCTTTCGTGGGTTCGTGAACTCACCCCTCCACTTT | TRBJ1-6 | TRBV11-1 | . | few
CASSLAQGNEQYF | TGTGCCAGCAGCTTAGCGCAGGGAAACGAGCAGTACTTC | TRBJ2-7 | TRBV7-8 | . | few
CASSPGLGYEEQFF | TGTGCCAGCTCACCGGGACTGGGGTACGAGGAGCAGTTCTTC | TRBJ2-1 | TRBV18 | . | once
CSVRVTEAFF | TGCAGCGTTCGGGTCACTGAAGCTTTCTTT | TRBJ1-1 | TRBV29-1 | . | .
CASSDEGARYYGYTF | TGTGCCAGCAGTGATGAGGGGGCGCGGTACTATGGCTACACCTTC | TRBJ1-2 | TRBV6-1 | TRBD1 | .
CASSPRAAGALPEQYF | TGTGCCAGCAGCCCCCGTGCAGCGGGGGCCCTCCCCGAGCAGTACTTC | TRBJ2-7 | TRBV7-8 | TRBD2 | .
CASSARDSTGELFF | TGTGCCAGCAGCGCCCGGGACAGCACCGGGGAGCTGTTTTTT | TRBJ2-2 | TRBV9 | TRBD1 | .
CASSLRGCRYGYTF | TGTGCCAGCAGCTTAAGGGGGTGTAGGTATGGCTACACCTTC | TRBJ1-2 | TRBV12-1 | . | .
CSGNRGLQETQYF | TGCAGCGGGAACAGGGGGCTCCAAGAGACCCAGTACTTC | TRBJ2-5 | TRBV29-1 | TRBD1 | .
CASSRGQETLEAFF | TGTGCCAGCTCACGAGGGCAGGAGACTCTTGAAGCTTTCTTT | TRBJ1-1 | TRBV18 | . | .
CASSTHPSGGYQETQYF | TGTGCCAGCAGCACCCATCCAAGCGGGGGATACCAAGAGACCCAGTACTTC | TRBJ2-5 | TRBV2 | TRBD2 | few
CASSSNAWLNTEAFF | TGTGCCAGCAGCTCCAATGCTTGGTTGAACACTGAAGCTTTCTTT | TRBJ1-1 | TRBV13 | . | .
CASSPRRSQETQYF | TGTGCCAGCTCACCACGGCGGAGTCAAGAGACCCAGTACTTC | TRBJ2-5 | TRBV18 | . | .
CASSQSGRNSPLHF | TGTGCCAGCAGCCAATCTGGAAGGAATTCACCCCTCCACTTT | TRBJ1-6 | TRBV3-1/TRBV3-2 | . | .
CASSPPGETTGGYTF | TGTGCCAGCTCTCCCCCCGGGGAGACAACAGGGGGCTACACCTTC | TRBJ1-2 | TRBV18 | . | .
CASSLYRGSATNEKLFF | TGTGCCAGCAGTCTATACAGGGGCAGTGCAACTAATGAAAAACTGTTTTTT | TRBJ1-4 | TRBV27 | TRBD1 | .
CASSQDRVNSPLHF | TGTGCCAGCAGCCAAGACAGGGTGAATTCACCCCTCCACTTT | TRBJ1-6 | TRBV3-1/TRBV3-2 | . | .
CAIRGGLGTEAFF | TGTGCCATCAGAGGTGGTCTGGGCACTGAAGCTTTCTTT | TRBJ1-1 | TRBV10-3 | . | .